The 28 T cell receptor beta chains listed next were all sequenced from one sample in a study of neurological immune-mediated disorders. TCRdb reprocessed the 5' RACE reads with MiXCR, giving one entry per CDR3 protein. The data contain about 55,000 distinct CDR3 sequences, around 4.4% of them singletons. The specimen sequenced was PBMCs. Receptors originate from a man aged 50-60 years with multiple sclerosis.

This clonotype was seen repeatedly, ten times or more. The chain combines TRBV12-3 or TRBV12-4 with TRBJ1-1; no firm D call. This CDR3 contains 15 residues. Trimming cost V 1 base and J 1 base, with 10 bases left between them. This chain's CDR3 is CASSLVRGSNTEAFF. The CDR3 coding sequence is TGTGCCAGCAGTTTAGTGCGGGGATCGAACACTGAAGCTTTCTTT.

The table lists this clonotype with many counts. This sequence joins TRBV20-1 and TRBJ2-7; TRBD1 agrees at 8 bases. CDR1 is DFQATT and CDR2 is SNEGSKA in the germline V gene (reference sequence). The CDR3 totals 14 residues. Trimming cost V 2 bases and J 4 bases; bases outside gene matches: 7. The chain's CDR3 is CSARQGTGAYEQYF. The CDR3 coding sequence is TGCAGTGCTAGACAGGGGACAGGTGCATACGAGCAGTACTTC.

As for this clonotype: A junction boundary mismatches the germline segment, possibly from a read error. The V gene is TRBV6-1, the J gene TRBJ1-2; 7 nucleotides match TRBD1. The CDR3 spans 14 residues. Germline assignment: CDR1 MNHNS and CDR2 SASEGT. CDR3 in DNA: TGTGCCAGCAGTGGACCCAACAGGGGCTATGGCTGCACCTTC. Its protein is CASSGPNRGYGCTF.

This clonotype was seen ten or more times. The CDR3 DNA reads as TGTGCCAGCCGAAGGCTAGCGAGTCTTAGGGAGCAGTACTTC. Its protein is CASRRLASLREQYF. V gene TRBV28 combines with J gene TRBJ2-7; tentative D call: TRBD2 (6 bases). The CDR3 totals 14 residues. Per germline, CDR1 MDHEN and CDR2 SYDVKM. Deletions cut 8 bases from V and 7 bases from J, with 21 bases between.

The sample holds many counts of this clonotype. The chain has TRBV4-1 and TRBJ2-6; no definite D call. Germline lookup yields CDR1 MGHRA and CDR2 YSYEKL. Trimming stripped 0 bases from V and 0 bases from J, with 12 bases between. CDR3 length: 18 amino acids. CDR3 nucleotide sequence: TGCGCCAGCAGCCAAGAGCCGTCGGTCCTCTCTGGGGCCAACGTCCTGACTTTC. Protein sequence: CASSQEPSVLSGANVLTF.

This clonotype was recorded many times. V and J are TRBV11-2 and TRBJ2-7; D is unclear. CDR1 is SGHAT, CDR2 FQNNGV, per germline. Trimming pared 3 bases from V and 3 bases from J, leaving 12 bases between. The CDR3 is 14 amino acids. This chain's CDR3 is CASSFEPALYEQYF. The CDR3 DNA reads TGTGCCAGCAGCTTTGAACCGGCCCTCTACGAGCAGTACTTC.

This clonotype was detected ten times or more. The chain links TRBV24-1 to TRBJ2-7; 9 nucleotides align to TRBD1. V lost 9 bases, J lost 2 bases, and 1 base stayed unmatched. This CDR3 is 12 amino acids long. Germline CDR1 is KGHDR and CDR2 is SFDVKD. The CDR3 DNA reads TGTGCCACCGGGACAGGGCCCTACGAGCAGTACTTC. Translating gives CATGTGPYEQYF.

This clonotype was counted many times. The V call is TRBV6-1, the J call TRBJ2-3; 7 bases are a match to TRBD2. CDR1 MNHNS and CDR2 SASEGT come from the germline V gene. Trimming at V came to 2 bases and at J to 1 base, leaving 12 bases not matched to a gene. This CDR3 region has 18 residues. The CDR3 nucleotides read TGTGCCAGCAGTGAATTCCGCTTTACTAGCGAAGGCACAGATACGCAGTATTTT. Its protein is CASSEFRFTSEGTDTQYF.

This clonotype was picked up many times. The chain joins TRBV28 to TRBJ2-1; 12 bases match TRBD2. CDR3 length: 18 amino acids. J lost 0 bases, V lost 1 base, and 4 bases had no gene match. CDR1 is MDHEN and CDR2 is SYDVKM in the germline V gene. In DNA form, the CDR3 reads TGTGCCAGCAGTTTATCCTTGACTAGCGGGAGCTCCTACAATGAGCAGTTCTTC. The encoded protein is CASSLSLTSGSSYNEQFF.

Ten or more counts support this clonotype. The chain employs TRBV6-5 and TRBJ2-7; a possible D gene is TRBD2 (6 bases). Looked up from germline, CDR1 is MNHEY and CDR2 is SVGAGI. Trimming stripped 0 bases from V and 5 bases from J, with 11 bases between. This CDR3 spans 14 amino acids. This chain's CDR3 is CASSYSYWGDEQYF. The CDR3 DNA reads TGTGCCAGCAGTTACTCTTATTGGGGGGACGAGCAGTACTTC.

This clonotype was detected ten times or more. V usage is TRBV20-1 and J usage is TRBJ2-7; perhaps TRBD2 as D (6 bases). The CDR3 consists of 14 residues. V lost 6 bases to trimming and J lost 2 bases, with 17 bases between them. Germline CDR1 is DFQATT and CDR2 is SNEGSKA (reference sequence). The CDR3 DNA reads TGCAGTGCCCAAACTAGCTTGCATACCTACGAGCAGTACTTC. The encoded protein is CSAQTSLHTYEQYF.

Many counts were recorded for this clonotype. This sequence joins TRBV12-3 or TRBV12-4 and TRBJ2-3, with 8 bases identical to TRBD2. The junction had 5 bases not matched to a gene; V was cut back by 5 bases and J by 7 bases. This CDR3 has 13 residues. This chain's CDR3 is CASSPPGGYTQYF. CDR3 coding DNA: TGTGCCAGCAGTCCCCCGGGGGGGTATACGCAGTATTTT.

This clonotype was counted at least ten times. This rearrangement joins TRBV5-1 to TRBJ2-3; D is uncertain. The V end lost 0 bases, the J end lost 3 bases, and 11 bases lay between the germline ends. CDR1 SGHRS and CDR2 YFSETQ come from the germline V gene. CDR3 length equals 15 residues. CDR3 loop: CASSLGLATTDTQYF. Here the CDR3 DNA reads TGCGCCAGCAGCTTGGGGTTAGCCACAACAGATACGCAGTATTTT.

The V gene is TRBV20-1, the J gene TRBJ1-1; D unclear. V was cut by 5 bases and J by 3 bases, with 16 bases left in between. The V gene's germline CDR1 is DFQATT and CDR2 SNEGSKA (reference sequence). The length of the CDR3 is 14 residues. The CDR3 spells CSARRPCLYTEAFF. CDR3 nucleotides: TGCAGTGCTCGAAGACCGTGTCTCTACACTGAAGCTTTCTTT.

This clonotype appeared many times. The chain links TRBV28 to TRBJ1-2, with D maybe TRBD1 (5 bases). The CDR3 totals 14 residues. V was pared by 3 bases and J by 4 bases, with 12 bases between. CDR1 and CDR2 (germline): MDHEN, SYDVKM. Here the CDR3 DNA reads TGTGCCAGCAGTTTGTTACCGGGGCCCTATGGCTACACCTTC. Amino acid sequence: CASSLLPGPYGYTF.

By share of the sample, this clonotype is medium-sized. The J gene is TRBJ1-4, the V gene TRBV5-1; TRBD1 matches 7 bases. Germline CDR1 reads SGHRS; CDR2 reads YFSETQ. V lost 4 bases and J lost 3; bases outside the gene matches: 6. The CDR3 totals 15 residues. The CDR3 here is CASSNPGQPNEKLFF. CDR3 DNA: TGCGCCAGCAGCAACCCGGGACAGCCTAATGAAAAACTGTTTTTT.

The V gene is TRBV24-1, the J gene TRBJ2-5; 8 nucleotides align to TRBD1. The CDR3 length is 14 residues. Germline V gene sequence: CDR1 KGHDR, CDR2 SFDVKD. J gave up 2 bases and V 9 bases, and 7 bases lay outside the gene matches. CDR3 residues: CATGAGQGQETQYF. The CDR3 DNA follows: TGTGCCACCGGGGCCGGACAGGGTCAAGAGACCCAGTACTTC.

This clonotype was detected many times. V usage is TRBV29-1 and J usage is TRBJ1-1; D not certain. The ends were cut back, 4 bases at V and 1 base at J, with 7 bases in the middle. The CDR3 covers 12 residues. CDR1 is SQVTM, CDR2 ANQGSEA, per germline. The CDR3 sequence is CSVGARNTEAFF. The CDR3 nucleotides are TGCAGCGTTGGGGCTCGGAACACTGAAGCTTTCTTT.

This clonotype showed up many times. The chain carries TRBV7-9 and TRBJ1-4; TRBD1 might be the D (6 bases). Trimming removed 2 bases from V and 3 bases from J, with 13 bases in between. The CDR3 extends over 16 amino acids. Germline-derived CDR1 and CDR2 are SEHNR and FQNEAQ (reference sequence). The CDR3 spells CASSLWSGAANEKLFF. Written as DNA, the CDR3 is TGTGCCAGCAGCTTATGGTCGGGGGCGGCTAATGAAAAACTGTTTTTT. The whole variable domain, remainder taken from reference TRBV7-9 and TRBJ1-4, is DTGVSQNPRHKITKRGQNVTFRCDPISEHNRLYWYRQTLGQGPEFLTYFQNEAQLEKSRLLSDRFSAERPKGSFSTLEIQRTEQGDSAMYLCASSLWSGAANEKLFFGSGTQLSVL.

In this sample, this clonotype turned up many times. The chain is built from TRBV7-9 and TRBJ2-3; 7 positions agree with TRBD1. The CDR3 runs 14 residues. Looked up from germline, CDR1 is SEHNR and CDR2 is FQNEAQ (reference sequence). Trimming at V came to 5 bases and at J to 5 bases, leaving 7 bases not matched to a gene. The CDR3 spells CASSRTGLRDTQYF. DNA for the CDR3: TGTGCCAGCAGCAGGACAGGCTTGAGAGATACGCAGTATTTT.

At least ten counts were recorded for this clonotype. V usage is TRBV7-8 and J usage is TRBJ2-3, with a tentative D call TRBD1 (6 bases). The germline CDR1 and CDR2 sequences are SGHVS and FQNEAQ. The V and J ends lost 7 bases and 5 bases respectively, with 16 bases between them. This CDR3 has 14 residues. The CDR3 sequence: CASTGQRGVDTQYF. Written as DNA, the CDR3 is TGTGCCAGCACCGGACAGAGAGGGGTAGATACGCAGTATTTT.

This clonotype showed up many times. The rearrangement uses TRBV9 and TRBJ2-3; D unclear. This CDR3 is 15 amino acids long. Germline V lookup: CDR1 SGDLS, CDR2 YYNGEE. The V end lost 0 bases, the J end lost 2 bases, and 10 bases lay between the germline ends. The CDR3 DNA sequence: TGTGCCAGCAGCGTAGCCCCGGAGCCCACAGATACGCAGTATTTT. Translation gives CASSVAPEPTDTQYF.

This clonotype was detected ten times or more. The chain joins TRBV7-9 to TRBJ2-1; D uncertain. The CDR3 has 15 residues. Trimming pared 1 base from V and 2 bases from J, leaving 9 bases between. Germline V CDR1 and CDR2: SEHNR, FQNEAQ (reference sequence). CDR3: CASSLGREAYNEQFF. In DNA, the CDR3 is TGTGCCAGCAGCTTAGGAAGGGAAGCCTACAATGAGCAGTTCTTC.

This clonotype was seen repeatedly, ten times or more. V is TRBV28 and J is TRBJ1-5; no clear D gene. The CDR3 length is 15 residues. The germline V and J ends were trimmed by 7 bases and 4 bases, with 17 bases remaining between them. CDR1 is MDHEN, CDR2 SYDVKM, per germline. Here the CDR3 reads CASNKRALGNQPQHF. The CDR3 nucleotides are TGTGCCAGCAATAAACGGGCCTTGGGGAATCAGCCCCAGCATTTT.

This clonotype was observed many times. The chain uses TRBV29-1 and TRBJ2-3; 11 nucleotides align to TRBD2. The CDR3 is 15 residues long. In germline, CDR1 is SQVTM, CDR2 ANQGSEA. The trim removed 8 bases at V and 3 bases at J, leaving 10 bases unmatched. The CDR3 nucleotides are TGCAGCTCGGACGTTAGCGGGAGGGCGACAGATACGCAGTATTTT. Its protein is CSSDVSGRATDTQYF.

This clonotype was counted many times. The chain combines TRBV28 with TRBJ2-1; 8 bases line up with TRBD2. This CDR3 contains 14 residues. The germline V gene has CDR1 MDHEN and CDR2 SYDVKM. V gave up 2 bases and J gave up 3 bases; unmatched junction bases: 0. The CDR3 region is CASSLGTSYNEQFF. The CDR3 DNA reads TGTGCCAGCAGTTTAGGGACTAGCTACAATGAGCAGTTCTTC.

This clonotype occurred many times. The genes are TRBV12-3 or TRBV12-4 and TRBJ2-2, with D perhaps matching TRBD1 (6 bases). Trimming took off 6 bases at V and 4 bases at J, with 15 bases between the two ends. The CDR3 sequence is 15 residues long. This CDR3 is CASSPVRGSTGELFF. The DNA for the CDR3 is TGTGCCAGCAGCCCCGTCAGGGGCAGCACCGGGGAGCTGTTTTTT.

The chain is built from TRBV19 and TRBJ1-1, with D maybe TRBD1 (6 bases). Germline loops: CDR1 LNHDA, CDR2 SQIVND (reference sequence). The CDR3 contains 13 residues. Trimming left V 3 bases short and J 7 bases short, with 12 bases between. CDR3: CASSIKGGLEAFF. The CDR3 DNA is TGTGCCAGTAGTATCAAGGGGGGCCTTGAAGCTTTCTTT.